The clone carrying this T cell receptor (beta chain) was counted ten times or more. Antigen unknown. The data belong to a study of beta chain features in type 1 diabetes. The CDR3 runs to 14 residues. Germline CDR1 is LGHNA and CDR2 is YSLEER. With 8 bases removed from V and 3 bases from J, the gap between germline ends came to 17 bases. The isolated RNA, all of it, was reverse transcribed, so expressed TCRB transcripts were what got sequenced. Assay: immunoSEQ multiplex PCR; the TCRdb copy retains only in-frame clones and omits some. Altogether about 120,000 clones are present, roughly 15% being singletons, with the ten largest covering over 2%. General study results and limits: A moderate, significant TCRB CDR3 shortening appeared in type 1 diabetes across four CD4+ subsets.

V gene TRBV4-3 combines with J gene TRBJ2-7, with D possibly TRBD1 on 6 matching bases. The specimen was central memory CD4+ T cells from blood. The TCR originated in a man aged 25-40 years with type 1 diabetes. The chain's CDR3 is CASAHDRRNYEQYF. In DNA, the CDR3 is TGCGCCAGCGCCCACGACAGGAGGAACTACGAGCAGTACTTC.